Shown below are 29 T cell receptor beta chains from a single sample sequenced in a study of Ad26.COV2.S vaccination and SARS-CoV-2 variants. The protocol was immunoSEQ multiplex PCR, while the TCRdb copy is restricted to in-frame clones and leaves out a portion. The sample lists about 440,000 clones, 90% occurring once. As for treatment: roughly 19 received Ad26.COV2.S at low or high dose, single or two shots; several received placebo; per-sample allocation not given. Sampling occurred on day 63 after the first vaccine or placebo injection. This specimen consisted of peripheral blood, obtained in a trial of Ad26.COV2.S vaccine versus placebo. These receptors came from a person between 18 and 60 years old who received the Ad26.COV2.S COVID-19 vaccine or a placebo.

This chain links TRBV6-1 with TRBJ2-5; D tentatively fits TRBD1 or TRBD2 (5 bases each). CDR1 and CDR2 from the germline V gene are MNHNS and SASEGT. This CDR3 region has 18 residues. V was pared by 2 bases and J by 5 bases, with 24 bases between. The CDR3 bases are TGTGCCAGCAGTGAAACGGGACGGACAAGGCTCCGAGCGGAGACCCAGTACTTC. The encoded protein is CASSETGRTRLRAETQYF.

The V gene is TRBV27, the J gene TRBJ2-3; no firm D call. Between the trimmed V and J ends, which lost 6 bases and 0 bases, there was a span of 4 bases. The CDR3 has 12 residues. CDR1 MNHEY and CDR2 SMNVEV come from the germline V gene (reference sequence). CDR3 nucleotides: TGTGCCAGCAGCCTTAGCACAGATACGCAGTATTTT. Its protein is CASSLSTDTQYF.

The rearrangement joins TRBV3-1 (or the pseudogene TRBV3-2) to TRBJ2-3; 9 bases are a match to TRBD2. The CDR3 loop spans 18 amino acids. Germline CDR1 LGHDT, CDR2 YNNKEL (reference sequence). The ends lost 0 bases at V and 1 base at J; junction bases unmatched: 8. The CDR3 here is CASSQDWSIAGGTDTQYF. The CDR3 DNA reads as TGTGCCAGCAGCCAAGATTGGTCGATAGCGGGAGGCACAGATACGCAGTATTTT.

V usage is TRBV7-2 and J usage is TRBJ2-3, with TRBD1 matching 7 bases. The J segment lost 3 bases and the V segment lost 5 bases, leaving 5 bases of the junction unmatched. The CDR3 extends over 14 amino acids. CDR1 SGHTA and CDR2 FQGNSA come from the germline V gene. The CDR3: CASSRSRGTDTQYF. The CDR3 DNA is TGTGCCAGCAGCCGTTCCAGGGGGACAGATACGCAGTATTTT.

This clone was found once. V usage is TRBV29-1 and J usage is TRBJ2-3; 9 nucleotides align to TRBD1. The germline V gene encodes CDR1 SQVTM and CDR2 ANQGSEA. V lost 7 bases and J lost 6; bases outside the gene matches: 11. The CDR3 loop spans 14 amino acids. Written as DNA, the CDR3 is TGCAGCGCTGCAAGGACAGGGGTAGCGGATACGCAGTATTTT. Its translation: CSAARTGVADTQYF.

The CDR3 nucleotides are TGTGCCATCAGTGAGAGCCAGGGTCTAACAGATACGCAGTATTTT. This encodes CAISESQGLTDTQYF. The J gene is TRBJ2-3, the V gene TRBV10-3, with a tentative D call TRBD1 (5 bases). Germline V lookup: CDR1 ENHRY, CDR2 SYGVKD. Trimming cost V 2 bases and J 3 bases, with 12 bases left between them. There are 15 residues in the CDR3.

The chain carries TRBV7-9 and TRBJ2-2; 11 bases align to TRBD2. The CDR3 is 15 residues long. V lost 3 bases and J lost 7; bases outside the gene matches: 4. Germline V CDR1 and CDR2: SEHNR, FQNEAQ (reference sequence). CDR3 region: CASSFSSGRIGELFF. In DNA, the CDR3 is TGTGCCAGCAGCTTTTCTAGCGGGAGGATCGGGGAGCTGTTTTTT.

This rearrangement joins TRBV7-6 to TRBJ2-5, with 8 bases identical to TRBD2. The V and J ends lost 2 bases and 4 bases, in that order; junction bases with no gene match: 6. The CDR3 is 15 amino acids. Germline CDR1 SGHVS, CDR2 FNYEAQ. CDR3 coding DNA: TGTGCCAGCAGCTTAATTAGGCTAGCGGGAGAGACCCAGTACTTC. Its translation is CASSLIRLAGETQYF.

Only one count was recorded for this clone. The V and J genes are TRBV11-2 and TRBJ2-1; 9 bases match TRBD2. This CDR3 has 16 residues. Unmatched junction bases numbered 8, after V lost 1 base and J lost 7 bases. Germline V gene sequence: CDR1 SGHAT, CDR2 FQNNGV. The CDR3 nucleotides are TGTGCCAGCAGCTTAGTGGCTAGCGGGAATCGGAATGAGCAGTTCTTC. It specifies CASSLVASGNRNEQFF.

This clone was counted once. The gene calls are TRBV27 and TRBJ2-5, with 13 bases lining up with TRBD2. The CDR3 covers 16 residues. V lost 4 bases, J lost 3 bases, and 5 bases stayed unmatched. From germline, CDR1 is MNHEY and CDR2 SMNVEV (reference sequence). The DNA for the CDR3 is TGTGCCAGCAGTTCCCCCGGGACTAGCGGGGAAGAGACCCAGTACTTC. Encoded protein: CASSSPGTSGEETQYF.

This clone was detected once. The CDR3 here is CASSQDIGRGREQYF. The CDR3 nucleotides read TGTGCCAGCAGCCAAGATATAGGCAGGGGGCGCGAGCAGTACTTC. The V and J genes are TRBV3-1 (or the pseudogene TRBV3-2) and TRBJ2-7, with 8 bases that match TRBD1. The V segment lost 0 bases and the J segment 6 bases; nucleotides outside the gene matches: 7. The CDR3 is made up of 15 amino acids. In germline, CDR1 is LGHDT, CDR2 YNNKEL (reference sequence).

This chain links TRBV4-3 with TRBJ2-7, with 13 bases lining up with TRBD2. The CDR3 extends over 16 amino acids. Trimming cost V 4 bases and J 5 bases; bases outside gene matches: 8. Per germline, CDR1 LGHNA and CDR2 YSLEER. The CDR3 sequence: CASSPRTSGSLHEQYF. Here the CDR3 DNA reads TGCGCCAGCAGCCCCCGGACTAGCGGGAGTCTCCACGAGCAGTACTTC.

This clone occurred once. J is TRBJ1-1 and V is TRBV27; D uncertain. The germline gives CDR1 MNHEY, CDR2 SMNVEV (reference sequence). This CDR3 has 16 amino acids. Trimming pared 6 bases from V and 5 bases from J, leaving 22 bases between. CDR3 region: CASSPGFQGFVTEAFF. For the CDR3, the DNA is TGTGCCAGCAGCCCCGGATTTCAAGGCTTTGTTACTGAAGCTTTCTTT.

The rearrangement links TRBV27 to TRBJ2-7; D might be TRBD2 (6 bases). V was shortened by 5 bases and J by 2 bases, with 25 bases between the two germline ends. This CDR3 is 18 amino acids long. Per germline, CDR1 MNHEY and CDR2 SMNVEV (reference sequence). The CDR3 nucleotides are TGTGCCAGCAGTACTTCTGATCCCCGAGGCCAGCGGGCCTACGAGCAGTACTTC. Translated, it gives CASSTSDPRGQRAYEQYF.

As for this clone: This specimen includes other DNA sequences encoding the same CDR3. The CDR3: CASSEARGSTDTQYF. CDR3 DNA: TGTGCCAGCAGTGAAGCGCGCGGGAGCACAGATACGCAGTATTTT. This chain links TRBV2 with TRBJ2-3, with D tentatively TRBD2 (5 bases). Germline CDR1 and CDR2: SNHLY and FYNNEI. V was pared by 0 bases and J by 0 bases, with 7 bases between. There are 15 residues in the CDR3.

The chain uses TRBV7-3 and TRBJ2-5; 13 bases are a match to TRBD2. V lost 5 bases and J lost 5; bases outside the gene matches: 8. The CDR3 is made up of 16 amino acids. CDR1 is SGHTA and CDR2 is FQGTGA in the germline V gene. The CDR3 sequence is CASSPPPTSGRETQYF. The CDR3 DNA is TGTGCCAGCAGCCCTCCCCCGACTAGCGGGAGGGAGACCCAGTACTTC.

The count of this clone is one. The chain couples TRBV28 to TRBJ2-7, with 7 bases lining up with TRBD1. Germline CDR1 is MDHEN and CDR2 is SYDVKM. The CDR3 runs to 15 residues. The ends lost 5 bases at V and 4 bases at J; junction bases unmatched: 11. CDR3 protein: CASSVQGQRLYEQYF. CDR3 DNA sequence: TGTGCCAGCAGTGTACAGGGACAGCGACTTTACGAGCAGTACTTC.

In its sample, this clone was seen once. V and J are TRBV6-2 or TRBV6-3 and TRBJ2-1; TRBD2 agrees at 9 bases. The CDR3 is made up of 15 amino acids. The trim removed 5 bases at V and 7 bases at J, leaving 9 bases unmatched. Germline V gives CDR1 MNHEY, CDR2 SVGEGT. The CDR3 loop reads CASSLAGGRVNEQFF. DNA of the CDR3: TGTGCCAGCAGTCTGGCGGGCGGGAGGGTAAATGAGCAGTTCTTC.

V usage is TRBV9 and J usage is TRBJ2-2; the match to TRBD2 covers 14 bases. Germline CDR1 is SGDLS and CDR2 is YYNGEE. The ends lost 3 bases at V and 6 bases at J; junction bases unmatched: 1. CDR3 length equals 15 residues. This CDR3 reads CASSGTSGRSGELFF. The CDR3 bases are TGTGCCAGCAGCGGGACTAGCGGGAGGTCCGGGGAGCTGTTTTTT.

This chain connects TRBV2 to TRBJ1-5; D is uncertain. V lost 4 bases and J lost 4, with 11 bases in between. Germline V gives CDR1 SNHLY, CDR2 FYNNEI. The CDR3 is made up of 14 amino acids. CDR3: CASSADGMNQPQHF. DNA for the CDR3: TGTGCCAGCAGTGCGGACGGAATGAATCAGCCCCAGCATTTT.

The rearrangement links TRBV5-1 to TRBJ2-5, with D tentatively TRBD1 (6 bases). This CDR3 is built from 14 residues. V gave up 0 bases and J gave up 5 bases, with 11 bases separating them. Looked up from germline, CDR1 is SGHRS and CDR2 is YFSETQ. The DNA of the CDR3 is TGCGCCAGCAGCTTGGACAGGGTGAAGGAGACCCAGTACTTC. It specifies CASSLDRVKETQYF.

V is TRBV6-2 or TRBV6-3 and J is TRBJ2-2; either TRBD1 or TRBD2 may fit D (5 bases each). The CDR3 is 16 residues long. V was trimmed by 0 bases and J by 0 bases, leaving 8 bases between them. Germline V CDR1 and CDR2: MNHEY, SVGEGT. CDR3 sequence (DNA): TGTGCCAGCAGTTACTCTGGGACGACGAACACCGGGGAGCTGTTTTTT. It specifies CASSYSGTTNTGELFF.

This clone turned up a few times. The J gene is TRBJ1-1, the V gene TRBV14; D is undetermined. V was cut by 1 base and J by 11 bases, with 11 bases left in between. This CDR3 spans 12 amino acids. CDR1 is SGHDN, CDR2 FVKESK, per germline. This chain's CDR3 is CASSQGYGEAFF. CDR3 DNA: TGTGCCAGCAGCCAAGGATACGGGGAGGCTTTCTTT. Drawing the rest from reference TRBV14 and TRBJ1-1, the complete variable domain is EAGVTQFPSHSVIEKGQTVTLRCDPISGHDNLYWYRRVMGKEIKFLLHFVKESKQDESGMPNNRFLAERTGGTYSTLKVQPAELEDSGVYFCASSQGYGEAFFGQGTRLTVV.

This clone appeared a single time. Distinct nucleotide sequences in the sample also encode this CDR3. This chain joins TRBV18 and TRBJ2-7; maybe TRBD1 (6 bases). Germline V lookup: CDR1 KGHSH, CDR2 LQKENI. The CDR3 covers 13 residues. The ends were cut back, 3 bases at V and 4 bases at J, with 10 bases in the middle. CDR3 sequence (DNA): TGTGCCAGCTCACCGAGCGGACAGTACGAGCAGTACTTC. Amino acid sequence: CASSPSGQYEQYF.

The J gene is TRBJ1-5, the V gene TRBV19; TRBD1 matches 7 bases. The CDR3 spans 15 residues. The germline V gene has CDR1 LNHDA and CDR2 SQIVND (reference sequence). The junction had 11 bases not matched to a gene; V was cut back by 8 bases and J by 4 bases. CDR3 in amino acids: CASGTTGRTNQPQHF. Here the CDR3 DNA reads TGTGCCAGTGGTACGACAGGGCGTACGAATCAGCCCCAGCATTTT.

The chain carries TRBV27 and TRBJ2-3; no reliable D call. V lost 7 bases, J lost 4 bases, and 9 bases lay in between. Germline assignment: CDR1 MNHEY and CDR2 SMNVEV (reference sequence). This CDR3 contains 12 residues. CDR3 region: CASKPNPDTQYF. Written as DNA, the CDR3 is TGTGCCAGCAAGCCGAATCCAGATACGCAGTATTTT.

The chain has TRBV7-3 and TRBJ1-1, with D tentatively TRBD1 (5 bases). Germline V gene data show CDR1 as SGHTA and CDR2 as FQGTGA. The CDR3 is made up of 16 amino acids. V gave up 1 base and J gave up 5 bases, with 17 bases separating them. CDR3 sequence reads: CASSLRGGTRGTEAFF. CDR3 nucleotide sequence: TGTGCCAGCAGCTTAAGGGGAGGGACCAGAGGAACTGAAGCTTTCTTT.

The chain joins TRBV10-3 to TRBJ2-7; 8 bases agree with TRBD2. Germline V gene sequence: CDR1 ENHRY, CDR2 SYGVKD. V shed 7 bases, J shed 2 bases, and the junction held 7 bases outside the gene matches. The CDR3 runs to 14 residues. CDR3 region: CAIKAGGTPYEQYF. The CDR3 region has the DNA TGTGCCATCAAGGCGGGAGGAACCCCCTACGAGCAGTACTTC.

A single count supports this clone. The V gene is TRBV2, the J gene TRBJ2-3; TRBD1 aligns across 7 bases. This CDR3 comprises 14 residues. Germline lookup yields CDR1 SNHLY and CDR2 FYNNEI. V lost 5 bases to trimming and J lost 1 base; unmatched junction nucleotides: 3. CDR3 loop: CASSPTGGTDTQYF. The CDR3 DNA reads TGTGCCAGCAGTCCCACAGGGGGCACAGATACGCAGTATTTT.